This TCR beta chain was identified in a study of T cell repertoires in cytomegalovirus infection. For the study at large: Recently identified HLA-C-restricted and well-studied HLA-B-restricted CMV epitopes were used.

TCRdb redid the calling of the reads with MiXCR, one entry per CDR3 protein. The table records around 340,000 distinct CDR3 sequences, roughly 28% of them present only once. A note on this clonotype: The antigen is undetermined.

Germline V gene data show CDR1 as LNHDA and CDR2 as SQIVND (reference sequence). This CDR3 region has 15 residues. Trimming pared 1 base from V and 6 bases from J, leaving 16 bases between. The sample was cultured PBMCs, taken from culture after CMV antigen stimulation. The TCR originated in a human donor in good health (CMV status not recorded). Some clones in this sample may be carry-over from other donors' samples. This sequence joins TRBV19 and TRBJ2-7; D call uncertain. The CDR3 DNA sequence: TGTGCCAGTAGTATAGGAGCCAGCCGGCTGGGCGAGCAGTACTTC. It codes for CASSIGASRLGEQYF.